This T cell receptor beta chain is drawn from a study of graft-versus-host responses after intestinal transplantation (dated by TCRdb to the early 2020s). Looking at the study overall: The transplants that recipients got were multivisceral, liver-intestinal, or isolated intestinal. Donor T cell macrochimerism was defined as a peak of at least 4% donor T cells among recipient peripheral blood mononuclear cells. Alloreactive clones were identified by sequencing pre-transplant mixed lymphocyte reaction products and comparing them with unstimulated pre-transplant donor and recipient T cells. Graft-versus-host and host-versus-graft alloreactive T cell clones were tracked in the graft, circulation and bone marrow after intestinal transplantation using bulk TCR-beta CDR3 sequencing. Samples from a few later patients were sequenced in-house on an Illumina MiSeq with MiXCR processing rather than by the commercial service. All recipients received anti-thymocyte globulin induction followed by maintenance tacrolimus and steroids for two to four years. The cohort enrolled 20 to 25 intestinal transplant recipients, one of whom was a retransplant, and a few patients without pretransplant specimens were excluded.

General study outcomes and caveats: Early after transplant, peak levels of circulating GvH clones were found to be associated with declines in HvG clones. The relatively low number and heterogeneity of intestinal transplant patients limited the conclusions. GvH clones were detected in recipient bone marrow, and some of these GvH clones were observed earlier in ileal mucosa or blood, consistent with an intestinal mucosal origin. Patients with donor T cell macrochimerism had high GvH to HvG T cell clonal ratios in their allografts.

Comment on this clone: Base qualities are missing; no much larger clone stands one base away.

Libraries were built with the immunoSEQ multiplex PCR assay. For most patients, genomic DNA was isolated with the Qiagen DNeasy Blood and Tissue Kit and shipped frozen to Adaptive Biotechnologies for TCR sequencing. Adaptive Biotechnologies carried out high-throughput TCR-beta CDR3 sequencing of genomic DNA for most patients. The study's processing was this. TCR sequencing data for 18 patients were retrieved from Adaptive's ImmunoSEQ software; a few other patients were processed with MiXCR and VDJtools. To correct CD4 versus CD8 sorting errors, any sequence found in both subsets at a frequency ratio below 5:1 was removed. CDR3 nucleotide sequences shared between donor and recipient were removed because the origin of such sequences could not be assigned. At least 2-fold expansion over unstimulated cells and a minimum CFSE-low frequency of 0.002% (template counts) or 0.001% (read counts) were required for clones to be classified as alloreactive. Clones were considered mappable if detected in sequenced pre-transplant spleen, lymph node, or MLR CFSE-low populations of the donor or recipient. Cumulative frequency of alloreactive clones was calculated as a percentage of all sequences weighted by copy number. The source is immuneACCESS, and TCRdb retained only in-frame sequences with V and J called. Part of the clones is not carried over; for the studies checked, unresolved V genes explain less than half of this, and the remainder is unexplained. V and J calls and clone size are those listed in that table; D and trimming were worked out from the DNA. In this sample the table shows 8,000 to 11,000 clones, about 28% of which occur a single time. The top ten constitute 5.3% of the sample.

The intended sense of this specimen's time point label: cells obtained before transplantation from donor or recipient. In mixed lymphocyte reactions, around 200,000 CFSE-labeled pre-transplant responders were plated with around 200,000 irradiated violet-dye-labeled stimulators and cultured for 6 days. Proliferating CD3+CD4+CFSE-low and CD3+CD8+CFSE-low responder cells were FACS-sorted on a BD Influx sorter after the mixed lymphocyte reaction. V is cut back by 4 bases and J by 1 base, with 8 bases in the junction unmatched. The CDR3 runs 17 residues from the cysteine to the phenylalanine. Only the CDR3 DNA is retained, 51 bases long and in frame from the first base. According to the germline V gene, CDR1 reads SGHTA and CDR2 reads FQGTGA.

The chain is encoded by TRBV7-3 joined to TRBJ2-7; TRBD2 agrees with 12 junctional bases. This material consisted of alloreactive CD4+ T cells from a mixed lymphocyte reaction culture, taken before transplantation. Interpreted using the paper, the cell subset or site label stands for: CFSE-low proliferating T cells sorted from approximately 6-day pre-transplant mixed lymphocyte reaction (GvH or HvG direction). The origin of this receptor is a human patient who was an organ donor for intestinal transplantation. The DNA sequence is as follows: TGTGCCAGCAGCTCGGGACTAGCGGGTGGGGTGTCCTACGAGCAGTACTTC. Protein translation: CASSSGLAGGVSYEQYF.